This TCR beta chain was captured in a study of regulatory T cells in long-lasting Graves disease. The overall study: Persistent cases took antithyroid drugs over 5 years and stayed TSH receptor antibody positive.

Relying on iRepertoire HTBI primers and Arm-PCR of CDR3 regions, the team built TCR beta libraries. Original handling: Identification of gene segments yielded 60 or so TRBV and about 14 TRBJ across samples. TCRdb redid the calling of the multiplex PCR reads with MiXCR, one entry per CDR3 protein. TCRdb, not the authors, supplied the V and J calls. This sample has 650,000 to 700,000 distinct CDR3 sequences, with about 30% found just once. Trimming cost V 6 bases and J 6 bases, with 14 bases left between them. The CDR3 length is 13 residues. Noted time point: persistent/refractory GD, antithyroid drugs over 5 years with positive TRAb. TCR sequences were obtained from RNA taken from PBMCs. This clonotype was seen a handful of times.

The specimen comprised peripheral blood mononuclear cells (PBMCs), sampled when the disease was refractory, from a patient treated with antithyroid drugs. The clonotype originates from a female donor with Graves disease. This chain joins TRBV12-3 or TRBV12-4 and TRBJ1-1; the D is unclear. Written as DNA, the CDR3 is TGTGCCAGCAGCTTTATCACTATGTCTGAAGCTTTCTTT. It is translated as CASSFITMSEAFF.